This T cell receptor beta chain was sequenced during a study of shared clonotypes between healthy human individuals. About the research overall: Each donor's CD8 memory used one plate, CD8 naive two, each CD4 subset three.

Only Caucasian adults living in Nashville, Tennessee made up the donor group. TCRdb's copy holds only in-frame clones and misses some; the assay was immunoSEQ multiplex PCR. The data hold around 750,000 clones, with around 67% observed a single time. From germline, CDR1 is MNHNS and CDR2 SASEGT. This CDR3 has 13 residues. The germline V and J ends were trimmed by 7 bases and 6 bases, with 13 bases remaining between them. The chain recombines TRBV6-1 with TRBJ1-5; D uncertain. The receptor was isolated from a young woman in good health. The source material was memory CD4+ T cells sorted from blood. Subset given: CD45RA-negative fraction. In DNA form, the CDR3 reads TGTGCCAGCATTCCGGGGTTAGGTCAGCCCCAGCATTTT. Translated: CASIPGLGQPQHF.